This T cell receptor beta chain was recorded in a study of blood T cell repertoires in COVID-19. Study details: Specimens from acute and convalescent COVID-19 originated in the United States, Italy and Spain.

The protocol was immunoSEQ multiplex PCR, while the TCRdb copy is restricted to in-frame clones and leaves out a portion. The profile shows about 310,000 clones, 80% to 90% of them singletons. The specimen sequenced was peripheral blood. The clonotype comes from a man aged 45 to 65 with active or convalescent COVID-19.

CDR3 region: CASSLVAGEIGELFF. In DNA form, the CDR3 reads TGTGCCAGCAGCTTGGTAGCGGGAGAGATCGGGGAGCTGTTTTTT. The V and J genes are TRBV5-4 and TRBJ2-2; 9 bases fit TRBD2. V trimming: 0 bases; J trimming: 7 bases; junction bases outside the gene matches: 4. This CDR3 comprises 15 residues. Germline CDR1 SGHNT, CDR2 YYREEE (reference sequence).